Below, 25 T cell receptor beta chains from the same sample are listed, as sequenced in a study of T cells in Graves' hyperthyroidism and ophthalmopathy. The investigators amplified TCR beta CDR3 regions from RNA transcripts. The HTBI primer set served for first-round RT-PCR of the TCR CDR3. From the multiplex PCR reads, TCRdb called clonotypes with MiXCR, one entry per CDR3 protein. This sample has around 56,000 distinct CDR3 sequences, with just under 50% found just once. The sample was blood. The receptors stem from a woman in her thirties with Graves' ophthalmopathy.

The chain recombines TRBV7-9 with TRBJ1-2; 7 bases map to TRBD1. The V gene end was trimmed by 6 bases and the J gene end by 0 bases; junction bases not matched to a gene: 4. The CDR3 sequence is 14 residues long. Germline loops: CDR1 SEHNR, CDR2 FQNEAQ (reference sequence). CDR3 amino acids: CASSIGQANYGYTF. The CDR3 region has the DNA TGTGCCAGCAGTATTGGACAGGCTAACTATGGCTACACCTTC. Filled out from reference TRBV7-9 and TRBJ1-2, the complete variable domain reads DTGVSQNPRHKITKRGQNVTFRCDPISEHNRLYWYRQTLGQGPEFLTYFQNEAQLEKSRLLSDRFSAERPKGSFSTLEIQRTEQGDSAMYLCASSIGQANYGYTFGSGTRLTVV.

This clonotype was seen once. V gene TRBV10-3 combines with J gene TRBJ2-1; the match to TRBD2 covers 9 bases. The CDR3 spans 14 residues. CDR1 and CDR2 (germline): ENHRY, SYGVKD. J lost 7 bases, V lost 6 bases, and 7 bases had no gene match. CDR3 in amino acids: CAISGSGLANEQFF. The CDR3 DNA follows: TGTGCCATCAGCGGTAGCGGACTAGCGAATGAGCAGTTCTTC.

This clonotype was recorded a few times. The chain employs TRBV2 and TRBJ1-5; possibly TRBD1 for D (5 bases). Germline CDR1 SNHLY, CDR2 FYNNEI. The length of the CDR3 is 10 residues. Trimming removed 8 bases from V and 15 bases from J, with 14 bases in between. The CDR3 loop is CASPKEGMHF. CDR3 bases: TGTGCCAGCCCAAAAGAGGGGATGCATTTT.

This clonotype came up many times. The chain carries TRBV5-5 and TRBJ1-5; no reliable D call. Trimming shortened V by 2 bases and J by 5 bases, and 14 bases separated the two germline ends. Germline lookup yields CDR1 SGHKS and CDR2 YYEKEE (reference sequence). This CDR3 is built from 15 residues. CDR3 nucleotide sequence: TGTGCCAGCAGCTTAAGGCCAGACGGGTATCAGCCCCAGCATTTT. Translation: CASSLRPDGYQPQHF.

This clonotype occurred many times. The CDR3 DNA sequence: TGTGCCAGCAGCTTGTGGCAGGGGACAGATACGCAGTATTTT. Its protein product is CASSLWQGTDTQYF. The chain couples TRBV5-6 to TRBJ2-3, with D maybe TRBD1 (6 bases). Germline-derived CDR1 and CDR2 are SGHDT and YYEEEE. Trimming removed 1 base at V and 3 bases at J, with 9 bases between. The CDR3 contains 14 residues.

At least ten counts were recorded for this clonotype. The CDR3 protein is CASSLGVGFGGNTQYF. In DNA form, the CDR3 reads TGTGCCAGCAGCTTAGGCGTAGGGTTCGGGGGGAATACGCAGTATTTT. The chain has TRBV7-2 and TRBJ2-3; 7 bases are shared with TRBD2. This CDR3 has 16 amino acids. CDR1 is SGHTA and CDR2 is FQGNSA in the germline V gene. After removal of 1 base from V and 7 bases from J, the junction contained 11 bases not matched to a gene.

The J gene is TRBJ2-1, the V gene TRBV6-4; perhaps TRBD2 as D (7 bases). V lost 8 bases to trimming and J lost 7 bases, with 21 bases between them. The CDR3 consists of 15 residues. From germline, CDR1 is MRHNA and CDR2 SNTAGT. DNA of the CDR3: TGTGCCAGCCCCGAAGGGGGGGTTTCAACTAATGAGCAGTTCTTC. Translating it yields CASPEGGVSTNEQFF.

Comments on this clonotype: The junction departs from the called germline gene at one end, perhaps through a read error. The chain is built from TRBV7-3 and TRBJ2-3; 8 bases match TRBD2. In germline, CDR1 is SGHTA, CDR2 FQGTGA. CDR3 length: 16 residues. The CDR3 DNA reads as TGTGCCAGCAGCTTGAAAGCGGGAGCGAGCACAGATACGCTGTATTTT. Amino acids: CASSLKAGASTDTLYF.

The sample holds many counts of this clonotype. The chain joins TRBV11-3 to TRBJ2-5; 11 bases are shared with TRBD2. After removal of 5 bases from V and 5 bases from J, the junction contained 7 bases not matched to a gene. Germline lookup yields CDR1 SGHNT and CDR2 YENEEA. The length of the CDR3 is 15 residues. CDR3: CASSLGLAGSETQYF. CDR3 sequence (DNA): TGTGCCAGCAGCCTCGGACTAGCGGGTAGTGAGACCCAGTACTTC.

This clonotype was detected many times. The J gene is TRBJ2-7, the V gene TRBV4-1, with D perhaps matching TRBD1 (6 bases). The CDR3 runs 17 residues. In germline, CDR1 is MGHRA, CDR2 YSYEKL. The V and J ends lost 1 base and 2 bases respectively, with 18 bases between them. The CDR3 DNA sequence: TGCGCCAGCAGCCAAGGGGCGGCAGGGGCCCTGACCTACGAGCAGTACTTC. It codes for CASSQGAAGALTYEQYF.

The rearrangement joins TRBV2 to TRBJ2-7; 9 bases are a match to TRBD2. Germline V CDR1 and CDR2: SNHLY, FYNNEI. V shed 1 base, J shed 3 bases, and the junction held 7 bases outside the gene matches. The CDR3 length is 16 residues. The CDR3 sequence: CASSEGRLAASYEQYF. CDR3 DNA: TGTGCCAGCAGTGAAGGGCGACTAGCGGCCAGCTACGAGCAGTACTTC.

A remark on this clonotype: A junction boundary mismatches the germline segment, possibly from a read error. V gene TRBV5-5 combines with J gene TRBJ2-7; D not certain. The CDR3 is 14 residues long. In germline, CDR1 is SGHKS, CDR2 YYEKEE (reference sequence). The CDR3 sequence: CASSSDQTTYEQCF. The CDR3 DNA reads as TGTGCCAGCAGCTCGGACCAAACCACCTACGAGCAGTGCTTC.

As to this clonotype: This may stem from a read error, because a much larger clone lies one nucleotide away. The rearrangement joins TRBV9 to TRBJ1-2; TRBD1 is a possible D gene (5 bases). The CDR3 is made up of 13 amino acids. CDR1 and CDR2 from the germline V gene are SGDLS and YYNGEE. Trimming pared 4 bases from V and 2 bases from J, leaving 9 bases between. CDR3 sequence (DNA): TGTGCCAGCAGCCAGGGACTGAACTATGGCTACACCTTC. Amino acid sequence: CASSQGLNYGYTF.

This rearrangement joins TRBV19 to TRBJ1-3, with D maybe TRBD1 (5 bases). The V and J ends lost 11 bases and 0 bases respectively, with 17 bases between them. Germline assignment: CDR1 LNHDA and CDR2 SQIVND (reference sequence). The CDR3 contains 15 residues. CDR3 nucleotide sequence: TGTGCCGGTACGGATAAGGGGCACTCTGGAAACACCATATATTTT. This gives the protein CAGTDKGHSGNTIYF.

The genes are TRBV7-9 and TRBJ1-6; D is ambiguous. The CDR3 consists of 14 residues. V was pared by 1 base and J by 8 bases, with 9 bases between. Germline CDR1 reads SEHNR; CDR2 reads FQNEAQ (reference sequence). CDR3 in amino acids: CASSLEGGHSPLHF. The CDR3 DNA follows: TGTGCCAGCAGCTTAGAGGGTGGTCATTCACCCCTCCACTTT.

This clonotype was seen once. The rearrangement uses TRBV12-3 or TRBV12-4 and TRBJ1-2, with D possibly being TRBD1 (5 bases). This CDR3 contains 16 residues. V lost 7 bases and J 6 bases, leaving 24 bases between the germline ends. DNA for the CDR3: TGTGCCAGCACCCCGGGGACTTATAGCTCCTACAATGGCTACACCTTC. As protein: CASTPGTYSSYNGYTF.

By share, this clonotype counts as medium-sized. The rearrangement links TRBV25-1 to TRBJ1-2, with D uncertain. The germline V gene has CDR1 MGHDK and CDR2 SYGVNS. V gave up 6 bases and J gave up 5 bases, with 10 bases separating them. This CDR3 spans 12 amino acids. The CDR3 here is CASSYGSYGYTF. CDR3 DNA: TGTGCCAGCAGCTATGGCAGTTATGGCTACACCTTC.

By sample fraction, this clonotype is medium-sized. For the CDR3, the DNA is TGTGCCAGCAGTCCCTCGTATTCGGGAAACACCATATATTTT. It translates to CASSPSYSGNTIYF. This sequence joins TRBV25-1 and TRBJ1-3, with unresolved D. Germline-derived CDR1 and CDR2 are MGHDK and SYGVNS. The V and J ends lost 5 bases and 4 bases respectively, with 12 bases between them. The CDR3 consists of 14 residues.

This clonotype occurred many times. The rearrangement uses TRBV6-5 and TRBJ2-6; a weak D match, TRBD1 (5 bases). CDR3 length: 16 amino acids. The germline V gene has CDR1 MNHEY and CDR2 SVGAGI. The germline V and J ends were trimmed by 0 bases and 0 bases, with 6 bases remaining between them. For the CDR3, the DNA is TGTGCCAGCAGTTACTCGGGGCTCTCTGGGGCCAACGTCCTGACTTTC. Encoded protein: CASSYSGLSGANVLTF.

Turning to this clonotype: The junction departs from the called germline gene at one end, perhaps through a read error. The chain employs TRBV24-1 and TRBJ1-4, with D possibly TRBD1 on 5 matching bases. Looked up from germline, CDR1 is KGHDR and CDR2 is SFDVKD. This CDR3 has 15 amino acids. This chain's CDR3 is CATGDSGQGPQKLFF. As DNA, the CDR3 is TGTGCCACCGGTGATTCGGGGCAGGGACCCCAAAAACTGTTTTTT.

This clonotype was recorded at least ten times. This sequence joins TRBV12-3 or TRBV12-4 and TRBJ1-1; 7 bases are shared with TRBD1. The junction had 9 bases not matched to a gene; V was cut back by 5 bases and J by 0 bases. CDR3 length: 16 amino acids. The CDR3 loop is CASSLRTGSMNTEAFF. The CDR3 DNA reads TGTGCCAGCAGTCTTCGGACAGGAAGTATGAACACTGAAGCTTTCTTT.

As to this clonotype: The junction departs from the called germline gene at one end, perhaps through a read error. This sequence joins TRBV20-1 and TRBJ1-5; 8 bases are shared with TRBD1. This CDR3 has 14 amino acids. The V gene's germline CDR1 is DFQATT and CDR2 SNEGSKA (reference sequence). CDR3 in amino acids: CSALQGGSNQSQHF. The CDR3 nucleotides are TGCAGTGCTTTACAGGGGGGCAGCAATCAGTCCCAGCATTTT.

The chain employs TRBV7-3 and TRBJ2-2; the D gene is possibly TRBD2 (5 bases). Germline lookup yields CDR1 SGHTA and CDR2 FQGTGA. The CDR3 contains 15 residues. Trimming removed 5 bases from V and 2 bases from J, with 12 bases in between. The CDR3: CASSPNSGNTGELFF. In DNA, the CDR3 is TGTGCCAGCAGCCCCAACAGCGGAAACACCGGGGAGCTGTTTTTT.

With regard to this clonotype: With a much larger clone just one base away, this may be a read error. The CDR3 DNA reads TGTGCCAGCAGTTTGTCCAGTCAAGGGACCCAGTACTTC. Translating gives CASSLSSQGTQYF. The V call is TRBV28, the J call TRBJ2-5; D call uncertain. Germline CDR1 reads MDHEN; CDR2 reads SYDVKM. This CDR3 contains 13 residues.

This clonotype has only one observation. The chain links TRBV5-1 to TRBJ2-7; TRBD2 might be the D (5 bases). The CDR3 runs 15 residues. Looked up from germline, CDR1 is SGHRS and CDR2 is YFSETQ. Trimming stripped 2 bases from V and 4 bases from J, with 16 bases between. In nucleotides, the CDR3 is TGCGCCAGCAGCTTAGTGGAATACGGGGATTACGAGCAGTACTTC. This translates into CASSLVEYGDYEQYF.